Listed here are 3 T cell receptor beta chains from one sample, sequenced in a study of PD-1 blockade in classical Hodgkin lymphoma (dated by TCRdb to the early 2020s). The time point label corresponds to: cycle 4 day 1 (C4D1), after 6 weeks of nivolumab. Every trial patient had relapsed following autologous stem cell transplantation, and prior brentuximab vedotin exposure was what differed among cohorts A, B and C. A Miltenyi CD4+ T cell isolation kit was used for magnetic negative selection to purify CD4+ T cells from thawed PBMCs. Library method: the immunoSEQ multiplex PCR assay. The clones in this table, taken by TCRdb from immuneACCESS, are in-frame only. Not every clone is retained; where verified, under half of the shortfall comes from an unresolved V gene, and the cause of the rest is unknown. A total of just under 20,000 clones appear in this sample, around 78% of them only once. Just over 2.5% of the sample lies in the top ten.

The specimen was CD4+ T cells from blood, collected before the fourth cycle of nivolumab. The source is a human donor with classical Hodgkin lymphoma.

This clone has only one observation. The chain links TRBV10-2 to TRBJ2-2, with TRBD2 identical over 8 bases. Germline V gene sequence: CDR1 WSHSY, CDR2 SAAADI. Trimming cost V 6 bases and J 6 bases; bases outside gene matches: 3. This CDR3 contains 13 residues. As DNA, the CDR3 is TGCGCCAGCAGCGTAGCGGGATCCGGGGAGCTGTTTTTT. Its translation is CASSVAGSGELFF.

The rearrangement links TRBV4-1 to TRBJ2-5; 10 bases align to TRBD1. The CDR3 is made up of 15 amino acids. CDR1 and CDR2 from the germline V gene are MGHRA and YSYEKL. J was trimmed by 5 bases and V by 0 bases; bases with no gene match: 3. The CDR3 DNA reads TGCGCCAGCAGCCAAGAAGGGACAGGGGTCGAGACCCAGTACTTC. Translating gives CASSQEGTGVETQYF.

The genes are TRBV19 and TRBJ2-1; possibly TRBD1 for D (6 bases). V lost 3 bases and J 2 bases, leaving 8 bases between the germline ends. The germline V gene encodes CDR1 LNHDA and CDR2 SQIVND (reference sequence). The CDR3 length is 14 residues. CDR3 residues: CASSIGGAYNEQFF. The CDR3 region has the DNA TGTGCCAGTAGTATTGGGGGCGCCTACAATGAGCAGTTCTTC. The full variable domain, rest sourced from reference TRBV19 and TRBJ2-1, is DGGITQSPKYLFRKEGQNVTLSCEQNLNHDAMYWYRQDPGQGLRLIYYSQIVNDFQKGDIAEGYSVSREKKESFPLTVTSAQKNPTAFYLCASSIGGAYNEQFFGPGTRLTVL.